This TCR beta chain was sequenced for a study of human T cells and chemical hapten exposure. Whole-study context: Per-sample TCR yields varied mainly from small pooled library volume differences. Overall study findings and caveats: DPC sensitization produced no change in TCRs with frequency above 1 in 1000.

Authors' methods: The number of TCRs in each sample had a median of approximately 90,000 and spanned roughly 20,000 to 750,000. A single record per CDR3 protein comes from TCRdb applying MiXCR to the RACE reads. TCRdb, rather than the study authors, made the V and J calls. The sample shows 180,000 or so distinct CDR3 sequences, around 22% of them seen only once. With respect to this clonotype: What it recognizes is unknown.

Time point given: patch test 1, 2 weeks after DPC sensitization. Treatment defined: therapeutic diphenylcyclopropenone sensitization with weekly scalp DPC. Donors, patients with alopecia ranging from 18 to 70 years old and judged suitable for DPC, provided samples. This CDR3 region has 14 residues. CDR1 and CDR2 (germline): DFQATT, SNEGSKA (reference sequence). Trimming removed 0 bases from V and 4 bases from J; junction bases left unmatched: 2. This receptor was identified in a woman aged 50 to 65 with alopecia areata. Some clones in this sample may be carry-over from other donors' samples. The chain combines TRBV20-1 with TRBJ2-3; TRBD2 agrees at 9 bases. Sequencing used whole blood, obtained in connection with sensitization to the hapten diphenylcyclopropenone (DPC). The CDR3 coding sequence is TGCAGTGCTAGAGATGAGCGGGGGGCAGATACGCAGTATTTT. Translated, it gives CSARDERGADTQYF.